Listed below are T cell receptor beta chains from one sample, sequenced in a study of cytomegalovirus exposure and HLA in healthy donors. Method: immunoSEQ multiplex PCR; TCRdb's copy keeps in-frame clones and lacks some. The sample has 100,000 or so clones, around 80% seen once. Sequencing was carried out using PBMCs. The source of these receptors is a male donor in good health and CMV-seronegative. Each CDR3 is given with its conserved first and last residue. The D gene is left open where the match is weak. The size field is filled for only some rows; it gives once, few, many or a size class.

CASSPTNLNEQFF | TGTGCCAGCTCACCGACTAATTTAAATGAGCAGTTCTTC | TRBJ2-1 | . | . | TRBV18
CASSEAGQGGTDTQYF | TGTGCCAGCAGTGAAGCGGGGCAGGGTGGCACAGATACGCAGTATTTT | TRBJ2-3 | . | . | TRBV25-1
CASSLYHQPQHF | TGTGCCAGCAGCTTATATCATCAGCCCCAGCATTTT | TRBJ1-5 | . | . | TRBV7-2
CASSDGDSYEQYF | TGTGCCAGCAGTGACGGGGATAGCTACGAGCAGTACTTC | TRBJ2-7 | . | . | TRBV6-1
CVTGSGSPNEQFF | TGTGTCACCGGTAGCGGGAGTCCCAATGAGCAGTTCTTC | TRBJ2-1 | . | TRBD2 | TRBV19
CASSRQQGNTEAFF | TGTGCCAGCAGCCGCCAACAGGGGAACACTGAAGCTTTCTTT | TRBJ1-1 | . | . | TRBV11-2
CASSLKTANEKLFF | TGTGCCAGCAGTTTGAAGACAGCTAATGAAAAACTGTTTTTT | TRBJ1-4 | once | . | TRBV27
CASSFGQGQDEQYF | TGTGCCAGCAGCTTCGGACAGGGGCAGGACGAGCAGTACTTC | TRBJ2-7 | . | TRBD1 | TRBV5-4
CASSLNPSGTDTQYF | TGTGCCAGCAGCTTGAACCCTAGCGGCACAGATACGCAGTATTTT | TRBJ2-3 | . | . | TRBV5-8
CASRGHNFNQPQHF | TGTGCCAGCAGGGGGCATAACTTCAATCAGCCCCAGCATTTT | TRBJ1-5 | . | . | TRBV27
CASSFGQGAGETQYF | TGTGCCAGCAGTTTTGGCCAGGGGGCTGGAGAGACCCAGTACTTC | TRBJ2-5 | . | TRBD1 | TRBV27
CASSPPGEREANYGYTF | TGTGCCAGCTCACCTCCCGGGGAGCGGGAAGCTAACTATGGCTACACCTTC | TRBJ1-2 | . | . | TRBV18
CASTVRGFSDTQYF | TGTGCCAGCACCGTCCGGGGGTTTTCTGATACGCAGTATTTT | TRBJ2-3 | . | . | TRBV27
CASSTGTSVSAPPYEQYF | TGTGCCAGTAGTACGGGGACTAGCGTTTCGGCTCCCCCGTACGAGCAGTACTTC | TRBJ2-7 | . | TRBD2 | TRBV19
CASSQVNTEAFF | TGCGCCAGCAGCCAAGTAAACACTGAAGCTTTCTTT | TRBJ1-1 | once | . | TRBV4-1
CASSLGTGVEGLFF | TGTGCCAGCAGCTTGGGGACAGGGGTAGAAGGACTGTTTTTT | TRBJ1-4 | few | TRBD1 | TRBV5-6
CASSYLRDRPSGAFF | TGTGCCAGCAGTTACCTCCGGGACAGGCCTTCGGGAGCTTTCTTT | TRBJ1-1 | once | TRBD1 | TRBV28
CASSVDNRDYGYTF | TGTGCCAGCAGCGTAGATAACAGGGACTATGGCTACACCTTC | TRBJ1-2 | . | . | TRBV9
CASRAGSAPQYF | TGTGCCAGCAGAGCGGGATCCGCGCCCCAGTACTTC | TRBJ2-5 | . | TRBD2 | TRBV6-1
CASSYRGWDGYTF | TGTGCCAGCAGTTACCGGGGATGGGATGGCTACACCTTC | TRBJ1-2 | . | . | TRBV6-5
CASSLAPLYGPRRGTDTQYF | TGTGCCAGCAGTTTAGCCCCACTGTACGGCCCGCGGAGAGGTACAGATACGCAGTATTTT | TRBJ2-3 | . | . | TRBV27
CASRGRGGRDGYTF | TGTGCCAGCAGGGGGCGGGGCGGGCGCGATGGCTACACCTTC | TRBJ1-2 | . | . | TRBV27
CASSFQTSGFYEQYF | TGTGCCAGCAGCTTCCAGACTAGCGGGTTCTACGAGCAGTACTTC | TRBJ2-7 | . | TRBD2 | TRBV13
CASRLVRDNEQFF | TGTGCAAGTCGCTTAGTTCGGGACAATGAGCAGTTCTTC | TRBJ2-1 | few | . | TRBV12-2
CASSLAGGGTDTQYF | TGCGCCAGCAGCTTGGCGGGAGGGGGCACAGATACGCAGTATTTT | TRBJ2-3 | . | TRBD2 | TRBV5-1
CASSQDGTRGVGGQFF | TGTGCCAGCAGCCAGGACGGGACTAGGGGGGTTGGGGGGCAGTTCTTC | TRBJ2-1 | . | TRBD2 | TRBV4-2